These 29 T cell receptor beta chains share one sample of origin, sequenced in a study of shared T cell receptors in the human thymus. The assay was immunoSEQ multiplex PCR, and TCRdb's table has in-frame clones only and misses some. This sample carries 500,000 to 550,000 clones, around three quarters of them seen once, and the ten largest clones take around 0.012%. These same records also appear under a second study, on human thymus T cells.

Sequences were obtained from thymocytes. These receptors were obtained from a boy less than two years old with a congenital heart defect.

The chain links TRBV30 to TRBJ1-4, with a possible D match to TRBD1 (6 bases). Germline CDR1 and CDR2: GTSNPN and SVGIG (reference sequence). Trimming left V 3 bases short and J 0 bases short, with 17 bases between. CDR3 size: 17 residues. CDR3 sequence reads: CAWSALQGPPTNEKLFF. The CDR3 region has the DNA TGTGCCTGGAGCGCGTTACAGGGCCCGCCAACTAATGAAAAACTGTTTTTT. The full variable domain, with the rest looked up from reference TRBV30 and TRBJ1-4, is SQTIHQWPATLVQPVGSPLSLECTVEGTSNPNLYWYRQAAGRGLQLLFYSVGIGQISSEVPQNLSASRPQDRQFILSSKKLLLSDSGFYLCAWSALQGPPTNEKLFFGSGTQLSVL.

The chain is built from TRBV5-1 and TRBJ2-7; D is unclear. The CDR3 has 13 amino acids. Germline V lookup: CDR1 SGHRS, CDR2 YFSETQ. V was cut by 0 bases and J by 5 bases, with 9 bases left in between. The CDR3 DNA follows: TGCGCCAGCAGCTTGGGACACCCCCACGAGCAGTACTTC. Its translation: CASSLGHPHEQYF. Looking up the rest from reference TRBV5-1 and TRBJ2-7 gives the full variable domain: KAGVTQTPRYLIKTRGQQVTLSCSPISGHRSVSWYQQTPGQGLQFLFEYFSETQRNKGNFPGRFSGRQFSNSRSEMNVSTLELGDSALYLCASSLGHPHEQYFGPGTRLTVT.

This clone was recorded a few times. The V call is TRBV19, the J call TRBJ2-6, with a possible D match to TRBD1 (6 bases). V was trimmed by 6 bases and J by 0 bases, leaving 18 bases between them. The CDR3 is 18 amino acids. Germline CDR1 is LNHDA and CDR2 is SQIVND (reference sequence). CDR3 residues: CASSPPGQPSSGANVLTF. The CDR3 DNA is TGTGCCAGTAGCCCACCGGGACAACCAAGCTCTGGGGCCAACGTCCTGACTTTC.

V usage is TRBV5-6 and J usage is TRBJ2-1, with 8 nucleotides matching TRBD2. CDR1 SGHDT and CDR2 YYEEEE come from the germline V gene. CDR3 size: 15 residues. Trimming at V came to 1 base and at J to 2 bases, leaving 2 bases not matched to a gene. Written as DNA, the CDR3 is TGTGCCAGCAGCTTGAGGCGGGAGGCCTACAATGAGCAGTTCTTC. Protein product: CASSLRREAYNEQFF.

The rearrangement uses TRBV7-8 and TRBJ2-7; a possible D gene is TRBD1 (6 bases). This CDR3 has 17 amino acids. V was shortened by 4 bases and J by 3 bases, with 22 bases between the two germline ends. Germline CDR1 is SGHVS and CDR2 is FQNEAQ. The CDR3 DNA reads TGTGCCAGCAGCTCCGTTCCGGGACAACTGAAGCGCTACGAGCAGTACTTC. It yields the protein CASSSVPGQLKRYEQYF.

The rearrangement uses TRBV4-1 and TRBJ1-1; no clear D gene. The CDR3 is 14 amino acids. The V end lost 0 bases, the J end lost 6 bases, and 11 bases lay between the germline ends. CDR1 is MGHRA and CDR2 is YSYEKL in the germline V gene. The CDR3 DNA is TGCGCCAGCAGCCAAGAGGAGTCCGGGGCTGAAGCTTTCTTT. Translating gives CASSQEESGAEAFF.

This sequence joins TRBV15 and TRBJ1-2; 10 positions agree with TRBD1. The length of the CDR3 is 16 residues. The germline CDR1 and CDR2 sequences are LNHNV and YYDKDF (reference sequence). Trimming cost V 3 bases and J 4 bases; bases outside gene matches: 8. The CDR3 DNA sequence: TGTGCCACCAGCAGTAAAAGGACAGGGGGTAGCTATGGCTACACCTTC. Translated, it gives CATSSKRTGGSYGYTF.

The chain joins TRBV28 to TRBJ1-3, with D perhaps TRBD1 (5 bases). The CDR3 contains 16 residues. Per germline, CDR1 MDHEN and CDR2 SYDVKM. The V gene lost 5 bases and the J gene lost 4 bases, with 18 bases spanning the gap. This chain's CDR3 is CASSHHLQGSGNTIYF. CDR3 bases: TGTGCCAGCAGTCACCATCTCCAGGGCTCGGGAAACACCATATATTTT.

This sequence joins TRBV10-3 and TRBJ1-5; TRBD1 aligns across 9 bases. This CDR3 has 14 residues. Unmatched junction bases numbered 11, after V lost 4 bases and J lost 13 bases. Germline V gives CDR1 ENHRY, CDR2 SYGVKD. CDR3 bases: TGTGCCATCAGTGCGGCGTTGGACAGGGGCCCTCAGCATTTT. This translates into CAISAALDRGPQHF.

This clone was seen once. The V call is TRBV28, the J call TRBJ2-7; TRBD2 matches 12 bases. The CDR3 contains 16 residues. The V segment lost 3 bases and the J segment 4 bases; nucleotides outside the gene matches: 7. Germline assignment: CDR1 MDHEN and CDR2 SYDVKM. DNA for the CDR3: TGTGCCAGCAGTTTTGGACTAGCGGGATTCTTTTACGAGCAGTACTTC. This sequence encodes CASSFGLAGFFYEQYF.

The V gene is TRBV4-3, the J gene TRBJ2-1, with a weak D call TRBD2 (6 bases). From germline, CDR1 is LGHNA and CDR2 YSLEER. The CDR3 runs to 16 residues. Trimming left V 0 bases short and J 8 bases short, with 17 bases between. The CDR3 DNA follows: TGCGCCAGCAGCCAAGAAAATGGGGGAGGAGAAGATGAGCAGTTCTTC. It translates to CASSQENGGGEDEQFF.

The gene calls are TRBV19 and TRBJ2-3, with D unclear. CDR3 length: 14 residues. Trimming left V 0 bases short and J 6 bases short, with 10 bases between. The germline V gene has CDR1 LNHDA and CDR2 SQIVND (reference sequence). CDR3 residues: CASSIDRASDTQYF. In DNA form, the CDR3 reads TGTGCCAGTAGTATAGATCGCGCGAGCGATACGCAGTATTTT.

This clone was observed a few times. This rearrangement joins TRBV4-1 to TRBJ1-1; weak D call: TRBD1 (5 bases). The CDR3 consists of 15 residues. The germline CDR1 and CDR2 sequences are MGHRA and YSYEKL. Trimming left V 0 bases short and J 1 base short, with 9 bases between. The CDR3 DNA sequence: TGCGCCAGCAGCCAAGAGCTTACAGGGAACACTGAAGCTTTCTTT. This sequence encodes CASSQELTGNTEAFF.

V gene TRBV9 combines with J gene TRBJ2-5; D not resolved. Trimming stripped 2 bases from V and 0 bases from J, with 2 bases between. Germline V gives CDR1 SGDLS, CDR2 YYNGEE. The CDR3 has 12 amino acids. The CDR3 DNA follows: TGTGCCAGCAGCGTTAACCAAGAGACCCAGTACTTC. Its translation: CASSVNQETQYF.

The chain has TRBV7-9 and TRBJ2-1; tentative D call: TRBD2 (5 bases). V was trimmed by 1 base and J by 4 bases, leaving 11 bases between them. The CDR3 is made up of 15 amino acids. Germline V CDR1 and CDR2: SEHNR, FQNEAQ (reference sequence). The CDR3 loop is CASSLGISEYNEQFF. For the CDR3, the DNA is TGTGCCAGCAGCTTAGGTATTAGCGAGTACAATGAGCAGTTCTTC.

The chain combines TRBV7-6 with TRBJ2-7; a weak D match, TRBD1 (5 bases). V was cut by 5 bases and J by 0 bases, with 11 bases left in between. The CDR3 is 14 residues long. Germline CDR1 SGHVS, CDR2 FNYEAQ. Here the CDR3 DNA reads TGTGCCAGCAGCCCGCAGACAGACTCCTACGAGCAGTACTTC. Translation: CASSPQTDSYEQYF.

The CDR3 loop is CASSPRDRGTGANVLTF. The CDR3 DNA reads TGTGCCAGCAGTCCCCGGGACAGGGGAACCGGGGCCAACGTCCTGACTTTC. The chain joins TRBV2 to TRBJ2-6, with 10 bases that match TRBD1. This CDR3 region has 17 residues. Germline V gene lookup returns CDR1 SNHLY and CDR2 FYNNEI. J was trimmed by 4 bases and V by 5 bases; bases with no gene match: 8.

The table lists this clone with a few counts. The gene calls are TRBV28 and TRBJ2-1; TRBD1 matches 7 bases. CDR1 and CDR2 from the germline V gene are MDHEN and SYDVKM. Trimming cost V 7 bases and J 7 bases; bases outside gene matches: 19. CDR3 length equals 17 residues. CDR3 nucleotide sequence: TGTGCCAGCAACTCTCCTCCCGGGACAGAGTCCTTGAATGAGCAGTTCTTC. It codes for CASNSPPGTESLNEQFF.

The chain joins TRBV5-1 to TRBJ2-1; a weak D match, TRBD2 (5 bases). V was pared by 5 bases and J by 6 bases, with 12 bases between. Germline V CDR1 and CDR2: SGHRS, YFSETQ. This CDR3 contains 13 residues. The CDR3 DNA follows: TGCGCCAGCAGTTTCAGAGGGATCAATGAGCAGTTCTTC. Its translation: CASSFRGINEQFF.

This clone was counted only a few times. The chain joins TRBV4-3 to TRBJ1-1, with D uncertain. The CDR3 has 13 residues. V was pared by 4 bases and J by 7 bases, with 13 bases between. CDR1 LGHNA and CDR2 YSLEER come from the germline V gene. The CDR3 DNA is TGCGCCAGCAGCCGCGCGGTAGATGATGAAGCTTTCTTT. This gives the protein CASSRAVDDEAFF.

The rearrangement links TRBV11-2 to TRBJ1-4; D gene ambiguous. CDR1 and CDR2 (germline): SGHAT, FQNNGV. This CDR3 region has 13 residues. V was clipped by 6 bases and J by 10 bases, with 15 bases between them. The CDR3 here is CASRPANRGKLFF. The CDR3 DNA reads TGTGCCAGCAGACCTGCCAATCGGGGAAAACTGTTTTTT.

This clone was observed a few times. This chain connects TRBV6-5 to TRBJ2-3; possible D gene TRBD1, 8 bases. This CDR3 spans 15 amino acids. The germline V and J ends were trimmed by 7 bases and 6 bases, with 20 bases remaining between them. Germline V gene data show CDR1 as MNHEY and CDR2 as SVGAGI. The CDR3 nucleotides read TGTGCCAGCACCCAGGGGGCGGGAGAGTCGGATACGCAGTATTTT. This gives the protein CASTQGAGESDTQYF.

This clone was seen a few times. The chain combines TRBV18 with TRBJ1-3, with TRBD1 identical over 7 bases. V lost 7 bases, J lost 4 bases, and 7 bases stayed unmatched. Germline V lookup: CDR1 KGHSH, CDR2 LQKENI. The length of the CDR3 is 14 residues. The CDR3 DNA is TGTGCCAGCTTGAAGGGGGCAAAAGGAAACACCATATATTTT. It encodes CASLKGAKGNTIYF.

This clone showed up just once. This sequence joins TRBV7-2 and TRBJ2-7, with a tentative D call TRBD2 (5 bases). V was clipped by 5 bases and J by 0 bases, with 17 bases between them. The CDR3 sequence is 16 residues long. Germline V lookup: CDR1 SGHTA, CDR2 FQGNSA. DNA of the CDR3: TGTGCCAGCAGCCCCCGGCCTAGGAGGAGCTCCTACGAGCAGTACTTC. It specifies CASSPRPRRSSYEQYF.

This clone was seen a handful of times. This chain joins TRBV28 and TRBJ1-5; tentative D call: TRBD1 (5 bases). The CDR3 sequence is 16 residues long. Looked up from germline, CDR1 is MDHEN and CDR2 is SYDVKM. Trimming removed 2 bases at V and 6 bases at J, with 17 bases between. This chain's CDR3 is CASSLDPDSSGQPQHF. Here the CDR3 DNA reads TGTGCCAGCAGTTTAGATCCTGACAGCTCGGGTCAGCCCCAGCATTTT.

The rearrangement links TRBV4-3 to TRBJ2-3; the match to TRBD2 covers 11 bases. The CDR3 is 15 amino acids. The ends lost 4 bases at V and 4 bases at J; junction bases unmatched: 4. Germline loops: CDR1 LGHNA, CDR2 YSLEER. The CDR3 nucleotides read TGCGCCAGCAGCCGGCCACTAGCGGGGGCAGATACGCAGTATTTT. This encodes CASSRPLAGADTQYF.

The DNA of the CDR3 is TGTGCCAGCAAGACCAACAGGGGGGGGACTGAAGCTTTCTTT. This gives the protein CASKTNRGGTEAFF. The chain links TRBV11-2 to TRBJ1-1, with 8 bases matching TRBD1. The V gene's germline CDR1 is SGHAT and CDR2 FQNNGV. V was pared by 7 bases and J by 5 bases, with 9 bases of the junction left unmatched. The CDR3 spans 14 residues. The full variable domain, rest sourced from reference TRBV11-2 and TRBJ1-1, is EAGVAQSPRYKIIEKRQSVAFWCNPISGHATLYWYQQILGQGPKLLIQFQNNGVVDDSQLPKDRFSAERLKGVDSTLKIQPAKLEDSAVYLCASKTNRGGTEAFFGQGTRLTVV.

This chain uses TRBV28 with TRBJ2-2; 10 bases are a match to TRBD2. The germline CDR1 and CDR2 sequences are MDHEN and SYDVKM. The length of the CDR3 is 18 residues. The junction had 12 bases not matched to a gene; V was cut back by 3 bases and J by 5 bases. For the CDR3, the DNA is TGTGCCAGCAGTTTCTATCGAGCGGGAGGGCCGGGGACCGGGGAGCTGTTTTTT. It yields the protein CASSFYRAGGPGTGELFF.

This chain connects TRBV6-5 to TRBJ1-5; 7 bases fit TRBD1. The CDR3 length is 15 residues. CDR1 and CDR2 from the germline V gene are MNHEY and SVGAGI. The V segment lost 2 bases and the J segment 2 bases; nucleotides outside the gene matches: 3. The CDR3 protein is CASSYITGGNQPQHF. The CDR3 nucleotides are TGTGCCAGCAGTTACATCACAGGGGGCAATCAGCCCCAGCATTTT.